What follows describes a single T cell receptor beta chain. Antigen: not known. Unique molecular identifiers featured in how the TCRbeta library was prepared. From the PCR reads, TCRdb called clonotypes with MiXCR, one entry per CDR3 protein. The repertoire holds 250,000 to 400,000 distinct CDR3 sequences, with approximately 20% as singletons. The CDR3 extends over 13 amino acids. The ends were cut back, 7 bases at V and 5 bases at J, with 14 bases in the middle. The data belong to a study of T-cell reconstitution after alpha-beta-depleted transplantation in children. Study findings and constraints: The origin of high day-60 TCRbeta diversity in some patients lay in surviving recipient T cells and thymic progenitors.

The chain is built from TRBV12-3 or TRBV12-4 and TRBJ1-1; D is unclear. The sample in question was PBMCs, mostly from graft donor cells, obtained 180 days after TCRalphabeta/CD19-depleted stem cell transplant. This TCR came from a male patient aged 10 to 17 who had a stem cell transplant for acute lymphoblastic leukemia, so the T cells may come from the graft donor. CDR3 protein: CASNAFLSTEAFF. Written as DNA, the CDR3 is TGTGCCAGCAACGCATTTTTATCGACTGAAGCTTTCTTT.